Following are 20 T cell receptor beta chains from one sample sequenced in a study of blood T cell repertoires in COVID-19 (dated by TCRdb to about 2020). Library method: the immunoSEQ multiplex PCR assay. The source is immuneACCESS, and TCRdb retained only in-frame sequences with V and J called. Part of the clones is not carried over; for the studies checked, unresolved V genes explain less than half of this, and the remainder is unexplained. This sample gives about 140,000 clones in total; more than 70% of them show up just once. The ten largest clones take up 10% of the sample. Sequencing was done on a sample of peripheral blood. The receptors derive from a man aged 50-59 years with active or convalescent COVID-19.

The chain couples TRBV5-1 to TRBJ2-7; 8 bases are a match to TRBD1. Germline CDR1 reads SGHRS; CDR2 reads YFSETQ. The CDR3 is 14 amino acids. V was pared by 4 bases and J by 7 bases, with 10 bases of the junction left unmatched. The CDR3 loop reads CASSLGTGHREQYF. The CDR3 DNA reads TGCGCCAGCAGCCTAGGGACAGGTCATCGGGAGCAGTACTTC.

With respect to this clone: Within the sample, other DNA sequences also encode this same CDR3. This chain joins TRBV2 and TRBJ2-3; possible D gene TRBD2, 6 bases. Germline V lookup: CDR1 SNHLY, CDR2 FYNNEI. The V end was cut by 6 bases, the J end by 14 bases, with 24 bases between. The CDR3 has 14 residues. Written as DNA, the CDR3 is TGTGCCAGCAGCCAGACGGGGCGGGGTCGGGGCGGGTATTTT. It specifies CASSQTGRGRGGYF.

This clone was detected a few times. The chain joins TRBV6-5 to TRBJ2-1; no clear D. V was shortened by 8 bases and J by 2 bases, with 10 bases between the two germline ends. The V gene's germline CDR1 is MNHEY and CDR2 SVGAGI. The CDR3 spans 13 residues. In DNA, the CDR3 is TGTGCCAGCGAATATGGGCCCTACAATGAGCAGTTCTTC. Translating it yields CASEYGPYNEQFF.

V is TRBV7-9 and J is TRBJ2-2; D is undetermined. Germline assignment: CDR1 SEHNR and CDR2 FQNEAQ (reference sequence). The V and J ends lost 4 bases and 7 bases respectively, with 10 bases between them. The CDR3 loop spans 13 amino acids. The CDR3 DNA is TGTGCCAGCAGCTCCCAAACGCGCGGGGAGCTGTTTTTT. It specifies CASSSQTRGELFF.

The chain uses TRBV12-3 or TRBV12-4 and TRBJ2-6; maybe TRBD2 (5 bases). This CDR3 contains 13 residues. Trimming pared 6 bases from V and 7 bases from J, leaving 10 bases between. CDR3 nucleotide sequence: TGTGCCAGCAGGAGAGGAGGAGCCAACGTCCTGACTTTC. Its translation: CASRRGGANVLTF.

The V gene is TRBV28, the J gene TRBJ2-7; D call uncertain. Trimming shortened V by 3 bases and J by 3 bases, and 12 bases separated the two germline ends. CDR3 length: 14 amino acids. Germline-derived CDR1 and CDR2 are MDHEN and SYDVKM. In DNA, the CDR3 is TGTGCCAGCAGTTTCGCGTGGAGAGGCTACGAGCAGTACTTC. It translates to CASSFAWRGYEQYF. The variable domain in full, with the rest retrieved from reference TRBV28 and TRBJ2-7, is DVKVTQSSRYLVKRTGEKVFLECVQDMDHENMFWYRQDPGLGLRLIYFSYDVKMKEKGDIPEGYSVSREKKERFSLILESASTNQTSMYLCASSFAWRGYEQYFGPGTRLTVT.

The chain links TRBV29-1 to TRBJ1-2; D uncertain. Germline values: CDR1 SQVTM, CDR2 ANQGSEA. Trimming took 4 bases from V and 4 from J, leaving 10 bases between them. The CDR3 consists of 12 residues. CDR3 in DNA: TGCAGCGTTGCTCGGGGTAGCTATGGCTACACCTTC. Translation: CSVARGSYGYTF.

The chain uses TRBV5-1 and TRBJ1-2; TRBD1 matches 7 bases. Trimming cost V 0 bases and J 5 bases; bases outside gene matches: 7. The CDR3 has 15 amino acids. Germline-derived CDR1 and CDR2 are SGHRS and YFSETQ. CDR3 region: CASSLGDRENYGYTF. The CDR3 nucleotides read TGCGCCAGCAGCTTGGGGGACAGAGAGAATTATGGCTACACCTTC.

The chain links TRBV6-5 to TRBJ2-1; 8 bases match TRBD2. CDR3 length equals 16 residues. CDR1 MNHEY and CDR2 SVGAGI come from the germline V gene. The V and J ends lost 0 bases and 2 bases, in that order; junction bases with no gene match: 3. CDR3 DNA: TGTGCCAGCAGTTACTCGGGCGGGAGGACCTACAATGAGCAGTTCTTC. Translated, it gives CASSYSGGRTYNEQFF.

The gene calls are TRBV5-1 and TRBJ1-1, with TRBD1 matching 7 bases. V gave up 4 bases and J gave up 3 bases; unmatched junction bases: 9. The CDR3 is made up of 15 amino acids. Germline V gene sequence: CDR1 SGHRS, CDR2 YFSETQ. CDR3 protein: CASSPSTGWDTEAFF. The CDR3, as DNA: TGCGCCAGCAGCCCCTCGACAGGGTGGGACACTGAAGCTTTCTTT.

CDR3 amino acids: CASSSTGGEYNEQFF. CDR3 coding DNA: TGTGCCAGCAGCTCAACGGGTGGGGAGTACAATGAGCAGTTCTTC. The chain is built from TRBV7-3 and TRBJ2-1; D is possibly TRBD2 (5 bases). Germline CDR1 and CDR2: SGHTA and FQGTGA. The CDR3 runs 15 residues. V shed 4 bases and J shed 4 bases, with 14 bases lying between them.

In DNA form, the CDR3 reads TGTGCCAGCAGTTTCCCCGGGGGAGCTGGGGCCAACGTCCTGACTTTC. It specifies CASSFPGGAGANVLTF. This chain joins TRBV28 and TRBJ2-6; D is possibly TRBD2 (6 bases). V was pared by 3 bases and J by 2 bases, with 11 bases between. Germline assignment: CDR1 MDHEN and CDR2 SYDVKM. CDR3 length: 16 amino acids.

V gene TRBV20-1 combines with J gene TRBJ2-7, with D unresolved. The germline gives CDR1 DFQATT, CDR2 SNEGSKA (reference sequence). The CDR3 is 11 amino acids. Between the trimmed V and J ends, which lost 6 bases and 3 bases, there was a span of 9 bases. The CDR3 region is CSADILYEQYF. CDR3 sequence (DNA): TGCAGTGCCGACATTCTCTACGAGCAGTACTTC.

This chain joins TRBV6-1 and TRBJ1-5; D not certain. Germline V lookup: CDR1 MNHNS, CDR2 SASEGT. CDR3 size: 14 residues. V lost 3 bases, J lost 3 bases, and 9 bases lay in between. The chain's CDR3 is CASSDRGNNQPQHF. The DNA for the CDR3 is TGTGCCAGCAGTGATAGAGGAAACAATCAGCCCCAGCATTTT.

V and J are TRBV15 and TRBJ2-7; TRBD1 aligns across 8 bases. This CDR3 region has 15 residues. V dropped 5 bases and J dropped 4; count of bases not matched to a gene: 10. CDR1 and CDR2 (germline): LNHNV, YYDKDF (reference sequence). The CDR3 reads CATSPGQAVQYEQYF. CDR3 coding DNA: TGTGCCACCAGCCCGGGACAGGCAGTCCAGTACGAGCAGTACTTC.

The chain employs TRBV19 and TRBJ1-1; perhaps TRBD1 as D (5 bases). This CDR3 has 14 residues. Trimming removed 7 bases at V and 0 bases at J, with 12 bases between. Per the germline V gene, CDR1 is LNHDA and CDR2 is SQIVND (reference sequence). The CDR3 region has the DNA TGTGCCAGTACTAGGGGTATAGTGAACACTGAAGCTTTCTTT. Amino acid sequence: CASTRGIVNTEAFF.

This clone was counted only a few times. The gene calls are TRBV19 and TRBJ1-5, with TRBD1 as a possible D gene (6 bases). The germline CDR1 and CDR2 sequences are LNHDA and SQIVND (reference sequence). The CDR3 length is 14 residues. V was trimmed by 4 bases and J by 1 base, leaving 8 bases between them. Here the CDR3 DNA reads TGTGCCAGTAGTAGAGGGACAAGCAATCAGCCCCAGCATTTT. It specifies CASSRGTSNQPQHF.

The genes are TRBV4-1 and TRBJ1-2, with no clear D. V was cut by 3 bases and J by 4 bases, with 9 bases left in between. Germline loops: CDR1 MGHRA, CDR2 YSYEKL. CDR3 size: 13 residues. The CDR3 DNA reads as TGCGCCAGCAGCCAGGTCAGTGCCTATGGCTACACCTTC. Amino acid sequence: CASSQVSAYGYTF.

The rearrangement joins TRBV7-2 to TRBJ2-3; TRBD2 matches 7 bases. The trim removed 1 base at V and 5 bases at J, leaving 6 bases unmatched. The germline V gene encodes CDR1 SGHTA and CDR2 FQGNSA. This CDR3 region has 15 residues. The DNA for the CDR3 is TGTGCCAGCAGCTTAGTATCGGCGGGAGAAGATACGCAGTATTTT. Its translation: CASSLVSAGEDTQYF.

This clone is a singleton in its sample. Other nucleotide sequences in the sample specify the same CDR3. J is TRBJ1-1 and V is TRBV12-3 or TRBV12-4; a weak D match, TRBD1 (5 bases). This CDR3 contains 13 residues. The V end was cut by 3 bases, the J end by 5 bases, with 10 bases between. The chain's CDR3 is CASSLERGTEAFF. Written as DNA, the CDR3 is TGTGCCAGCAGTTTGGAAAGGGGAACTGAAGCTTTCTTT.